The 13 T cell receptor beta chains below were found in one sample sequenced in a study of control samples from healthy donors and cancer patients. Assay: immunoSEQ multiplex PCR; the TCRdb copy retains only in-frame clones and omits some. The repertoire holds hundreds of thousands of clones, with more than 65% as singletons. The sample taken for sequencing was PBMCs. The receptors shown here come from a woman aged 55-70 years with lung cancer.

This clone was counted only a few times. This chain uses TRBV15 with TRBJ1-1; the D gene is possibly TRBD1 (6 bases). V was cut by 9 bases and J by 3 bases, with 14 bases left in between. CDR3 length: 13 amino acids. Germline CDR1 LNHNV, CDR2 YYDKDF (reference sequence). CDR3 DNA: TGTGCCACTGGGGGCAGGTTGGACACTGAAGCTTTCTTT. Encoded protein: CATGGRLDTEAFF.

This rearrangement joins TRBV9 to TRBJ1-1; TRBD1 is a possible D gene (6 bases). Trimming shortened V by 2 bases and J by 6 bases, and 14 bases separated the two germline ends. Per germline, CDR1 SGDLS and CDR2 YYNGEE. CDR3 length: 14 residues. CDR3 amino acids: CASSVRAGDPEAFF. CDR3 bases: TGTGCCAGCAGCGTCAGGGCAGGGGATCCTGAAGCTTTCTTT.

This chain joins TRBV10-3 and TRBJ2-7; TRBD1 agrees at 12 bases. Losses at the gene ends were 6 bases for V and 1 base for J; bases not matched to a gene: 4. This CDR3 comprises 15 residues. Germline-derived CDR1 and CDR2 are ENHRY and SYGVKD. The CDR3 DNA reads as TGTGCCATCAGAGCGGGACAGGGGGCATCCTACGAGCAGTACTTC. Translation: CAIRAGQGASYEQYF.

Remarks on this clone: A junction end diverges from the germline sequence, so it may reflect a read error. CDR3 residues: CASSLGGASYNEQFF. The CDR3 DNA sequence: TGTGCTAGCAGCTTAGGGGGGGCTTCCTACAATGAGCAGTTCTTC. This chain links TRBV7-7 with TRBJ2-1; TRBD2 is a possible D gene (7 bases). The CDR3 is 15 residues long. The germline gives CDR1 SSHAT, CDR2 FNYEAQ (reference sequence).

This clone has more than one count but fewer than ten. The chain is built from TRBV5-5 and TRBJ1-5, with D maybe TRBD1 (5 bases). Per germline, CDR1 SGHKS and CDR2 YYEKEE (reference sequence). The CDR3 has 14 residues. V was clipped by 4 bases and J by 7 bases, with 15 bases between them. The CDR3 here is CASSPNTRDQPQHF. The CDR3 nucleotides are TGTGCCAGCAGCCCAAATACCAGGGACCAGCCCCAGCATTTT.

The rearrangement uses TRBV18 and TRBJ2-1, with TRBD1 matching 9 bases. This CDR3 is 15 amino acids long. CDR1 is KGHSH, CDR2 LQKENI, per germline. Trimming at V came to 1 base and at J to 5 bases, leaving 3 bases not matched to a gene. In nucleotides, the CDR3 is TGTGCCAGCTCACCACAACAGGGGGCCAACAATGAGCAGTTCTTC. This codes for CASSPQQGANNEQFF.

The rearrangement joins TRBV6-5 to TRBJ1-4; tentative D call: TRBD1 (5 bases). The CDR3 sequence is 13 residues long. CDR1 is MNHEY and CDR2 is SVGAGI in the germline V gene. The V end lost 10 bases, the J end lost 8 bases, and 17 bases lay between the germline ends. CDR3 bases: TGTGCCACTTCCCAGCAGGGATACGAAAAACTGTTTTTT. It is translated as CATSQQGYEKLFF.

The chain is built from TRBV28 and TRBJ1-6, with TRBD1 matching 9 bases. The CDR3 runs to 15 residues. The V segment lost 8 bases and the J segment 7 bases; nucleotides outside the gene matches: 9. The germline V gene has CDR1 MDHEN and CDR2 SYDVKM. This CDR3 reads CASSAGDRDNSPLHF. The CDR3 DNA follows: TGTGCCAGCTCAGCCGGGGACAGGGACAATTCACCCCTCCACTTT.

The V gene is TRBV5-1, the J gene TRBJ2-5; the match to TRBD1 covers 12 bases. The CDR3 extends over 15 amino acids. Germline V CDR1 and CDR2: SGHRS, YFSETQ. V lost 5 bases and J lost 5; bases outside the gene matches: 7. The CDR3, as DNA: TGCGCCAGCAGGCCCGGGACAGGGGGCGCTGAGACCCAGTACTTC. Amino acids: CASRPGTGGAETQYF.

This clone was detected only once. The V call is TRBV3-1 (or the pseudogene TRBV3-2), the J call TRBJ2-7; 9 bases are shared with TRBD1. CDR1 is LGHDT, CDR2 YNNKEL, per germline (reference sequence). After removal of 4 bases from V and 4 bases from J, the junction contained 2 bases not matched to a gene. CDR3 length: 13 amino acids. The CDR3 spells CASSPGTGYEQYF. The CDR3 nucleotides read TGTGCCAGCAGCCCTGGGACAGGGTACGAGCAGTACTTC.

The count of this clone is one. The CDR3 here is CASSIGTGPYNEQFF. The CDR3 bases are TGTGCCAGCAGTATCGGGACAGGCCCCTACAATGAGCAGTTCTTC. The gene calls are TRBV6-5 and TRBJ2-1, with 8 bases identical to TRBD1. With V trimmed by 5 bases and J by 2 bases, 5 bases remained unmatched. CDR1 is MNHEY and CDR2 is SVGAGI in the germline V gene. CDR3 length: 15 residues.

The chain combines TRBV6-5 with TRBJ2-1; D remains unclear. Germline V gene data show CDR1 as MNHEY and CDR2 as SVGAGI. With 6 bases removed from V and 9 bases from J, the gap between germline ends came to 18 bases. The length of the CDR3 is 14 residues. The CDR3 spells CASSSLRTSSEQFF. CDR3 DNA sequence: TGTGCCAGCAGCAGCCTGAGGACCTCCTCTGAGCAGTTCTTC.

As for this clone: The sample holds other DNA sequences that translate to the same CDR3. The chain combines TRBV28 with TRBJ1-5; D remains unclear. Germline loops: CDR1 MDHEN, CDR2 SYDVKM. The germline V and J ends were trimmed by 2 bases and 7 bases, with 9 bases remaining between them. The CDR3 is made up of 13 amino acids. This chain's CDR3 is CASSLLVGQPQHF. CDR3 bases: TGTGCCAGCAGTTTACTTGTGGGGCAGCCCCAGCATTTT.